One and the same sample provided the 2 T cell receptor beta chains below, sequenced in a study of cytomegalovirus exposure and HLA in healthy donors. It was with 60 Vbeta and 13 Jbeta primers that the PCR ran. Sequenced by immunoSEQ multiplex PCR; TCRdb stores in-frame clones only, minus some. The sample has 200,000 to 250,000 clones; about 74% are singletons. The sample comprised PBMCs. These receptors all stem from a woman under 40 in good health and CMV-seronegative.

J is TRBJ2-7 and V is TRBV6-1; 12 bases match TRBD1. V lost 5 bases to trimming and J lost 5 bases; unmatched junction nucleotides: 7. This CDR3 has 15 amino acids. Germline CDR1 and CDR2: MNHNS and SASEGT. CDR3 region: CASSSGQGARNEQYF. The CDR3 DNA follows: TGTGCCAGCAGTTCGGGACAGGGGGCTAGGAACGAGCAGTACTTC.

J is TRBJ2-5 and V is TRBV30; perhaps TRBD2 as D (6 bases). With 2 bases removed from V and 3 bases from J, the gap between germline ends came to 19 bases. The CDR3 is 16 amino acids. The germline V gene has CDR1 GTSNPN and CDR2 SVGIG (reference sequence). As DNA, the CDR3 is TGTGCCTGGAGTAGACTCAAGGCGGGAATGGAAGAGACCCAGTACTTC. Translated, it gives CAWSRLKAGMEETQYF.